Listed below are T cell receptor beta chains from one sample, sequenced in a study of beta chain features in type 1 diabetes. Some clones are missing from TCRdb's copy, which holds only in-frame ones; the method was immunoSEQ multiplex PCR. The sample includes around 190,000 clones, less than 15% seen only once; the top ten take 0.6% to 0.8%. Sequencing was done on a sample of central memory CD4+ T cells from blood. These receptors were collected from a woman under 30 in good health. Each CDR3 is given with its conserved first and last residue. A D gene is named only where the DNA matches it firmly. Size values are once, few and many counts, or a class for expanded clones, and some rows have none.

V gene	D gene	clone size	J gene	CDR3 DNA	CDR3 protein
TRBV4-2	.	few	TRBJ2-6	TGTGCCAGCAGCCAAGGCGGTAGCGGAATCTCTGGGGCCAACGTCCTGACTTTC	CASSQGGSGISGANVLTF
TRBV4-3	TRBD2	.	TRBJ2-1	TGCGCCAGCAGCCCCTTTTCTGGGACTAGCGGTCTTGAGCAGTTCTTC	CASSPFSGTSGLEQFF
TRBV18	TRBD2	few	TRBJ2-2	TGTGCCAGCTCACCAGTCCTGCCGAGCGGGAGCACCGGGGAGCTGTTTTTT	CASSPVLPSGSTGELFF
TRBV27	TRBD1	few	TRBJ1-4	TGTGCCAGCAGTCCGCGGACAGGCAGTAATGAAAAACTGTTTTTT	CASSPRTGSNEKLFF
TRBV28	.	.	TRBJ1-2	TGTGCCAGCACCCCAGGGAGGTTCGGCTACACCTTC	CASTPGRFGYTF
TRBV7-2	TRBD1	.	TRBJ2-1	TGTGCCAGCAGCGTACAGGGGTGGGATGAGCAGTTCTTC	CASSVQGWDEQFF
TRBV2	TRBD2	few	TRBJ2-6	TGTGCCAGCAGTGGAAGCGGGACTAACTCTGGGGCCAACGTCCTGACTTTC	CASSGSGTNSGANVLTF
TRBV4-3	.	.	TRBJ1-4	TGCGCCAGCAGCCAAGAACCGGGAACGAAGGAGGGAAAACTGTTTTTT	CASSQEPGTKEGKLFF
TRBV6-5	.	.	TRBJ1-1	TGTGCCAGCAGTGCCCGACACGGTGAAGCTTTCTTT	CASSARHGEAFF
TRBV6-5	.	few	TRBJ2-3	TGTGCCAGCAGTTTTACCTGGCCCACAGATACGCAGTATTTT	CASSFTWPTDTQYF
TRBV30	.	.	TRBJ2-3	TGTGCCTGGAGTGTGGGCCGGGATACGCAGTATTTT	CAWSVGRDTQYF
TRBV18	TRBD2	.	TRBJ2-1	TGTGCCAGCTCGCCCGGGACTAGCTTCCTCAATGAGCAGTTCTTC	CASSPGTSFLNEQFF
TRBV2	.	few	TRBJ1-1	TGTGCCAGCACCGCAGATTGGAACACTGAAGCTTTCTTT	CASTADWNTEAFF
TRBV27	.	.	TRBJ1-5	TGTGCCAGCAGTCCCCTGGACAGCCCTTACAATCAGCCCCAGCATTTT	CASSPLDSPYNQPQHF
TRBV5-4	.	few	TRBJ1-2	TGTGCCAGCAGCCAAATGTCCGGCTATGGCTACACCTTC	CASSQMSGYGYTF
TRBV5-1	TRBD2	few	TRBJ2-5	TGCGCCAGCAGCTTGACTAGCGGGAGGTTTGAGACCCAGTACTTC	CASSLTSGRFETQYF
TRBV11-1	.	few	TRBJ2-1	TGTGCCAGCAGCGGCGGGCCGCGTGAGCAGTTCTTC	CASSGGPREQFF
TRBV19	TRBD1	.	TRBJ1-5	TGTGCCAGCCGACAGGGCCTTTATAGCAATCAGCCCCAGCATTTT	CASRQGLYSNQPQHF
TRBV28	TRBD1	.	TRBJ1-2	TGTGCCAGCAGACCGGGACAGAAGGATGGCTACACCTTC	CASRPGQKDGYTF
TRBV30	TRBD1	.	TRBJ2-7	TGTGCCTGGGGACAGGGAATCTACGAGCAGTACTTC	CAWGQGIYEQYF